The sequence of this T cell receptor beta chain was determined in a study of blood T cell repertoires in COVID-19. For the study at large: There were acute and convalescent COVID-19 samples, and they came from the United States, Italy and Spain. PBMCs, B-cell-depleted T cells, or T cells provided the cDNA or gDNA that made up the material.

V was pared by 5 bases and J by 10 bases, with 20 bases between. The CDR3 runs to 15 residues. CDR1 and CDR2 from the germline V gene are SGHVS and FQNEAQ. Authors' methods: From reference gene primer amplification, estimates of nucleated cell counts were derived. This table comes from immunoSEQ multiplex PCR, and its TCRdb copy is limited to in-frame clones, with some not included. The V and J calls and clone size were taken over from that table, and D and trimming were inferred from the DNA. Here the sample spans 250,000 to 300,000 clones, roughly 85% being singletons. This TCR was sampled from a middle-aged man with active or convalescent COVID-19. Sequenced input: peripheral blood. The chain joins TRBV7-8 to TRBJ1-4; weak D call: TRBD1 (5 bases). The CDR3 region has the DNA TGTGCCAGCAGCAGCACCGTGGGGGGGATGGGAAAACTGTTTTTT. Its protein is CASSSTVGGMGKLFF.